This T cell receptor beta chain appears in the sequencing data of a study of T cells after posttransplantation cyclophosphamide (dated by TCRdb to between 2015 and 2016). Concerning the study at large: Using TRB sequencing, the study followed how the T cell repertoire reconstituted after myeloablative bone marrow transplantation in which posttransplantation cyclophosphamide served as GVHD prophylaxis. Samples from approximately 37 PTCy-treated patients, along with samples from 15 to 20 of their related bone marrow donors, underwent antigen receptor sequencing. TRB sequencing was performed on blood from all 34 PTCy patients with 1-year posttransplant specimens. TRB sequencing was also done on up to 3 additional blood samples from 2 to 5.2 years after transplant in 3 patients, and on pretransplant blood from 4 patients. TRA and TRB clonality were tightly correlated in 10 or so samples, so subsequent TCR analyses focused on TRB only. Public TRB sequences were checked against a database of over 3,000 sequences associated with responses to pathogens, tumor antigens, self-antigens and alloantigens.

Peripheral blood samples were provided by related bone marrow donors on the day of marrow donation. Mononuclear cells from peripheral blood and bone marrow were separated by Ficoll-Hypaque density centrifugation and then cryopreserved. V is cut by 0 bases and J by 4 bases, and the space between the germline ends is 13 bases. Taken from cysteine to phenylalanine, the CDR3 has 16 residues. Kept here is only the CDR3 DNA, which spans 48 bases and is read in frame from base 1. CDR1 and CDR2 were assigned from the germline V gene as SGDLS and YYNGEE. This clone was seen ten or more times. Its antigen is not yet known. Base qualities were left out, and no much larger clone turns up one base away. Genomic DNA was used for TRB sequencing, which was performed with the immunoSEQ assay at survey resolution or with the hsTCRB kit. The paper's data handling went like this. The immunoSEQ software was used for initial read processing, and the LymphoSeq R package was used for repertoire analyses. For each TRB dataset, clonality was calculated as 1 minus normalized Shannon entropy, and the Gini coefficient was computed as well. To infer phenotypes in unsorted samples, TRB sequences from sorted subsets of the recipient or donor were mapped onto unsorted samples from the same recipient. Not all clones reach the TCRdb copy of this immuneACCESS table, which keeps in-frame sequences only. Checked studies attribute under half of the gap to unresolved V genes and leave the rest unexplained. V and J calls and clone size are those listed in that table; D and trimming were worked out from the DNA. The table gives 25,000 to 30,000 clones for this sample, with none occurring only once. The leading ten clones occupy roughly 1.5% of the sample.

Paper-wide results and their limitations: Across 35 to 45 patients, TRB clonality was highly associated with recipient CMV seropositivity and CMV reactivation, and diversity in PTCy patients was similar to diversity in CNI/methotrexate controls. The TRB repertoires of T cells infiltrating skin or GI tract showed only limited overlap with the TRB repertoires of T cells in blood. At 1-2 months, donor-recipient similarity was low but rose over the first year, and the later blood repertoires were often dominated by donor CD8+ memory clones.

Sequencing was carried out using PBMCs. The sequence was collected from a man aged 50 to 60 in good health, CMV-negative, and a related stem cell transplant donor. The chain employs TRBV9 and TRBJ2-2; matching of 6 bases hints at TRBD2 as the D gene. The CDR3: CASSVGGGDLTGELFF. The nucleotides read TGTGCCAGCAGCGTAGGTGGCGGGGACCTCACCGGGGAGCTGTTTTTT.